This T cell receptor beta chain stems from a study of blood T cell repertoires in COVID-19. As for the study in general: Specimens from acute and convalescent COVID-19 originated in the United States, Italy and Spain. Nucleic acid was either cDNA or gDNA, and it came from T cells, B-cell-depleted T cells, or PBMCs.

Germline CDR1 SGHRS, CDR2 YFSETQ. There are 16 residues in the CDR3. The V segment lost 4 bases and the J segment 2 bases; nucleotides outside the gene matches: 6. In the original processing: Researchers report that nucleated cell counts were estimated from reference gene primer amplification. Only in-frame clones appear in the TCRdb table, and some are missing; sequencing was by immunoSEQ multiplex PCR. The DNA was the basis for D and trimming; V, J and clone size are from that table. The table records fewer than 150,000 clones, about 89% of them present only once. This clonotype was obtained from a woman aged 55 to 70 with acute or convalescent COVID-19. The chain recombines TRBV5-1 with TRBJ2-6; 7 nucleotides line up with TRBD1. The specimen was peripheral blood. This chain's CDR3 is CASSQWTGTGANVLTF. CDR3 nucleotides: TGCGCCAGCAGCCAGTGGACAGGAACTGGGGCCAACGTCCTGACTTTC.